The entry that follows covers one TCR beta chain sequence. The antigen is not known. V was shortened by 3 bases and J by 0 bases, with 15 bases between the two germline ends. CDR3 size: 16 residues. Per germline, CDR1 SGHRS and CDR2 YFSETQ. Clones were read by immunoSEQ multiplex PCR, and TCRdb kept only the in-frame ones, dropping some. The table has some 14,000 clones, 81% seen once. The patients all showed relapse after autologous stem cell transplantation, while their brentuximab vedotin exposure varied. The sample is drawn from a study of PD-1 blockade in classical Hodgkin lymphoma. Study-wide findings and caveats: Repertoires differed for reasons still undefined, possibly disease activity or prior therapy. Relapsed/refractory patients reportedly had lower baseline diversity than newly diagnosed patients.

The sample consisted of peripheral blood mononuclear cells (PBMCs), taken at baseline. The genes are TRBV5-1 and TRBJ1-2; D is possibly TRBD1 (6 bases). This clonotype originated in a human donor with classical Hodgkin lymphoma. CDR3 sequence: CASSYGQTQANYGYTF. CDR3 DNA: TGCGCCAGCAGCTACGGACAGACCCAAGCTAACTATGGCTACACCTTC.